This note documents a single T cell receptor (beta chain) sequence. This clone appeared a single time. The target of this receptor is not known. No base quality values were provided; no much bigger clone lies one nucleotide off. This specimen belongs to a study of shared clonotypes between healthy human individuals (TCRdb year 2020). Describing the broader study: A couple of women and a few men aged 18 to 49 years were included in the cohort. To estimate repertoire size and how much clonotypes are shared between individuals, the study performed deep sequencing of blood TCR repertoires from roughly five healthy adults. Different laboratories and diverse techniques were used to prepare libraries and sequence TCR repertoires, to increase sequencing depth and limit assay-specific biases. Between about 0.8 and 8.9 billion PBMCs per donor were obtained by leukapheresis. The paper as a whole reports these results and caveats: Sampling was restricted to blood, and TCR repertoires in tissue are likely to differ from TCR repertoires in blood. The genetic and exposure-history diversity represented was limited by the small number of donors. Pairwise subsampling indicated that sequencing depth was expected to affect the degree of clonotype sharing among donors.

Healthy HIV-negative adults with no recently reported acute infections or vaccinations were included as donors. Every donor was a Caucasian adult living in Nashville, Tennessee, USA. For unsorted samples, 90 million or so PBMCs were counted, and genomic DNA was extracted using the QIAamp DNA Blood Mini kit. Blood was obtained by leukapheresis, after which PBMCs were separated by Ficoll-Histopaque density gradient centrifugation and cryopreserved in liquid nitrogen vapor phase. The CDR3 goes from the cysteine to the phenylalanine over 14 residues. The entry retains the CDR3 DNA only, 42 bases that are in frame from base 1. The germline V gene encodes CDR1 MDHEN and CDR2 SYDVKM. Between the V and J ends, shortened by 2 bases and 2 bases respectively, the junction contains 10 bases. Using the deep immunoSEQ assay, TCR CDR3 regions were amplified from genomic DNA by multiplex PCR. For each cell subset, the extracted genomic DNA was distributed evenly across all wells of several immunoSEQ 96-well plates, and each plate served as one replicate. Each replicate PCR for unsorted PBMC received approximately 300 ng genomic DNA, equal to approximately 30,000 T cell genomes. Genomic DNA from unsorted PBMC was sequenced over ten immunoSEQ deep assay plates. The purified libraries were quantified using a Qubit 3.0 fluorometer, sized with a Bioanalyzer 2100, and then quantified again using the KAPA Library Quantification kit. A separate single-read 150-cycle Illumina NextSeq 550 flow cell was used to sequence each immunoSEQ 96-well plate. In the paper's pipeline: The immunoSEQ output contained only junctional sequences without quality scores, so filtering could not match that applied to full-length reads. Sequences were annotated with PyIR, a Python wrapper for IgBLAST v1.9, using IMGT germline references to assign V/J genes and CDR3. Reads with weak V/J assignments (E-value above 1e-6), missing CDR3, stop codons, out-of-frame junctions, or ambiguous translated residues were removed. A V3J clonotype was defined by an identical inferred V gene, J gene, and CDR3 amino acid sequence. The percentage overlap between two repertoires was calculated by dividing the number of shared unique clonotypes by the size of the smaller repertoire. Richness of each repertoire was evaluated using RTK rarefaction, the Chao1 estimator, and Recon v2.1 estimates of unobserved clonotypes. TCRdb took this table from immuneACCESS and kept in-frame rearrangements with V and J called. Such tables lack part of the clones; where checked against another copy, unresolved V genes explain under half of the gap, and the rest is unexplained. From that table come the V and J calls and clone size; the DNA was used to work out D and trimming. In all, the sample holds around 530,000 clones, and around 78% of those were seen once. The ten largest clones capture 12% of the sample.

The sequencing sample was made of PBMCs. The rearranged chain carries TRBV28 and TRBJ2-7; TRBD1 might be the D gene, on 5 matching bases. This clonotype was sampled from a woman aged 40 to 49 in good health. Some clones in this sample may be carry-over from other donors' samples. The nucleotide sequence reads TGTGCCAGCAGTTTAGGACAAGACCCCTACGAGCAGTACTTC. Protein translation: CASSLGQDPYEQYF.